Described below is a single TCR beta chain sequence and its context. This sample also contains other DNA sequences that code for the same CDR3. The naive CD8 population came from CD45RO-negative cells selected for CCR7, without terminally differentiated effector memory CD45RA+ cells. V was shortened by 3 bases and J by 0 bases, with 9 bases between the two germline ends. This CDR3 has 14 amino acids. Germline CDR1 and CDR2: KGHSH and LQKENI. Sequencing was performed with immunoSEQ multiplex PCR; in TCRdb, only in-frame clones are kept and a portion is missing. The sample shows some 800,000 clones, more than 85% of them seen only once. The source of the sample is a study of shared clonotypes between healthy human individuals.

The sample taken for sequencing was naive CD8+ T cells sorted from blood. The TCR sequence derives from a young man in good health. The rearrangement links TRBV18 to TRBJ2-7; D not resolved. CDR3 DNA: TGTGCCAGCTCACCTCCTGCTAGCTCCTACGAGCAGTACTTC. Amino acid sequence: CASSPPASSYEQYF.